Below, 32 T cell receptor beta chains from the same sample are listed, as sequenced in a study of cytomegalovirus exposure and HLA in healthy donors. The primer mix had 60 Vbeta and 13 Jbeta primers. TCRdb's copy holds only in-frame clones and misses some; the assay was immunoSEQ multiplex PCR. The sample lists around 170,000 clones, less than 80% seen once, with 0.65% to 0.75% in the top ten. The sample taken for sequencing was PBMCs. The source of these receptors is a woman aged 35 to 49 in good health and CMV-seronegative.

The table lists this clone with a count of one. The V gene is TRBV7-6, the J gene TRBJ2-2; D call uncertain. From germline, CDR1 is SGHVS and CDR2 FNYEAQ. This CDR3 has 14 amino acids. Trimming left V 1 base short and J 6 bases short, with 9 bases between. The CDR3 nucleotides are TGTGCCAGCAGCTTAGGCTCTGGAGCCGGGGAGCTGTTTTTT. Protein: CASSLGSGAGELFF.

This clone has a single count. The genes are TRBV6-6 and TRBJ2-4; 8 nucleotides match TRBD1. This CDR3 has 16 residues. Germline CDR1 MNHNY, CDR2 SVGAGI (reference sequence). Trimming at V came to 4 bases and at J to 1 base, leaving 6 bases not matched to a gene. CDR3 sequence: CASSLIGQGAKNIQYF. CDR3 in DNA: TGTGCCAGCAGTTTAATCGGACAGGGTGCCAAAAACATTCAGTACTTC.

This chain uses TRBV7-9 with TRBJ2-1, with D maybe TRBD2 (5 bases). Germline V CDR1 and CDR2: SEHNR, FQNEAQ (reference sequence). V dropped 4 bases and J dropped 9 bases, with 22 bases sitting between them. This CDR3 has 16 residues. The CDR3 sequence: CASSSTKEAPLGEQFF. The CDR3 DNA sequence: TGTGCCAGCAGCTCAACCAAGGAGGCCCCCTTAGGTGAGCAGTTCTTC.

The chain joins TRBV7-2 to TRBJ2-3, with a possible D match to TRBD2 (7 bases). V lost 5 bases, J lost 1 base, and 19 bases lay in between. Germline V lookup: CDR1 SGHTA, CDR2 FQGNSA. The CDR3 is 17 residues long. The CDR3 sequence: CASSPRGRESGTDTQYF. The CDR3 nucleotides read TGTGCCAGCAGCCCCCGGGGGCGGGAGTCGGGCACAGATACGCAGTATTTT.

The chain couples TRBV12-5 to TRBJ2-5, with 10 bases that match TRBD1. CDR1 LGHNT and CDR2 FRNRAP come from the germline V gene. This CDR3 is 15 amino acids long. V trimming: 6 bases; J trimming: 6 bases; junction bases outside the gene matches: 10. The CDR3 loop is CASGLGQGGKKTQYF. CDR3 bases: TGTGCTAGTGGCCTAGGACAGGGGGGTAAGAAGACCCAGTACTTC.

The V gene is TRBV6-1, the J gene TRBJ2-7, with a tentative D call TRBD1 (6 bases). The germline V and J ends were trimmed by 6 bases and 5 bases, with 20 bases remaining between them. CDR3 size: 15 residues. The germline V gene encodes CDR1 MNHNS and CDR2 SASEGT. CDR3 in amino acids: CASRTTGFASNEQYF. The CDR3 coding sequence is TGTGCCAGCAGAACAACAGGGTTCGCATCCAACGAGCAGTACTTC.

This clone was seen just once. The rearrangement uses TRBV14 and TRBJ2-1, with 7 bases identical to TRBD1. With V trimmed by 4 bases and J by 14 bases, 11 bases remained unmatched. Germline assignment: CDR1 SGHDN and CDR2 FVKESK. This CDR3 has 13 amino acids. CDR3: CASSRGGQVMKFF. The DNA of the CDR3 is TGTGCCAGCAGCCGCGGAGGACAGGTAATGAAGTTCTTC.

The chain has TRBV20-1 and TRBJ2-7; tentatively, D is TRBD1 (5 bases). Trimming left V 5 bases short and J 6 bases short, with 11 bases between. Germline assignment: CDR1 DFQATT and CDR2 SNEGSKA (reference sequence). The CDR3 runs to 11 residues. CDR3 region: CSASGKVEQYF. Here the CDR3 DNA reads TGCAGTGCTTCAGGGAAGGTCGAGCAGTACTTC.

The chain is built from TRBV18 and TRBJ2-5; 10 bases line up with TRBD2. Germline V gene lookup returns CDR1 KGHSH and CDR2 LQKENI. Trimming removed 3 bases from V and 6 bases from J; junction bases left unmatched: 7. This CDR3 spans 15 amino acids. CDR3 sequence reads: CASSPLAGVFQTQYF. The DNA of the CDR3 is TGTGCCAGCTCACCTCTAGCGGGAGTTTTTCAGACCCAGTACTTC.

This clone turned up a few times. The CDR3 sequence is CASSLRQVPGSEQYF. The CDR3 DNA is TGTGCCAGCAGTCTTCGACAGGTACCAGGTAGCGAGCAGTACTTC. The chain couples TRBV6-1 to TRBJ2-7; D may be TRBD1 (6 bases). V was cut by 5 bases and J by 6 bases, with 20 bases left in between. Germline V gene lookup returns CDR1 MNHNS and CDR2 SASEGT. The CDR3 loop spans 15 amino acids.

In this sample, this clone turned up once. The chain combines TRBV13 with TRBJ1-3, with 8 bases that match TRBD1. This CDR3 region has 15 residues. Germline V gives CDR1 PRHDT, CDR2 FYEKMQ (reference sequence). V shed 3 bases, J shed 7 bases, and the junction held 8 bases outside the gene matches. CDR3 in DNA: TGTGCCAGCAGCTTCGACAGGGGATACGGGAACACCATATATTTT. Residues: CASSFDRGYGNTIYF.

The CDR3 protein is CSVGRGGTEAFF. As DNA, the CDR3 is TGCAGCGTTGGCCGGGGGGGCACTGAAGCTTTCTTT. J is TRBJ1-1 and V is TRBV29-1; D possibly corresponds to TRBD1 (5 bases). Trimming removed 4 bases at V and 4 bases at J, with 10 bases between. This CDR3 region has 12 residues. Germline assignment: CDR1 SQVTM and CDR2 ANQGSEA.

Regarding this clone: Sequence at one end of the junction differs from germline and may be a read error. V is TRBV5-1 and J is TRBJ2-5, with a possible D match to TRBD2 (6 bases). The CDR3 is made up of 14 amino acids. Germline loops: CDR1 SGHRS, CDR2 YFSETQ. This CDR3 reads CASKSPGVRETQYF. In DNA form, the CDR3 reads TGCGCGAGCAAAAGTCCGGGGGTACGAGAGACCCAGTACTTC.

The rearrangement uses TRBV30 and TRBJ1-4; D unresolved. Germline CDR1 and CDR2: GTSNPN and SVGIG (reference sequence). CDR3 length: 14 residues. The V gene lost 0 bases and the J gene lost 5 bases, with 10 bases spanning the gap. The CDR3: CAWSVSLLNEKLFF. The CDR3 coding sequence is TGTGCCTGGAGTGTATCCCTTTTGAATGAAAAACTGTTTTTT.

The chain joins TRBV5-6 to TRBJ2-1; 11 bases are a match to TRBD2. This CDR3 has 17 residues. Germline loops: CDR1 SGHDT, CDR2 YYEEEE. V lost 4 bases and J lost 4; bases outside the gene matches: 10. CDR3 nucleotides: TGTGCCAGCAGCACCATCGAGCTAGCGGGGGGATACAATGAGCAGTTCTTC. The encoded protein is CASSTIELAGGYNEQFF. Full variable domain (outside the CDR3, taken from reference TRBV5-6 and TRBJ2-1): DAGVTQSPTHLIKTRGQQVTLRCSPKSGHDTVSWYQQALGQGPQFIFQYYEEEERQRGNFPDRFSGHQFPNYSSELNVNALLLGDSALYLCASSTIELAGGYNEQFFGPGTRLTVL.

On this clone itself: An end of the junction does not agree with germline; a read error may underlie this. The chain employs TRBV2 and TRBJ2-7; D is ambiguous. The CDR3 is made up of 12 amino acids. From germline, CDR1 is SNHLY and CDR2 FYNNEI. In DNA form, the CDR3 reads TGTGCCAGCAGTCGACTGTTCTACGAGCAGTGCTTC. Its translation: CASSRLFYEQCF.

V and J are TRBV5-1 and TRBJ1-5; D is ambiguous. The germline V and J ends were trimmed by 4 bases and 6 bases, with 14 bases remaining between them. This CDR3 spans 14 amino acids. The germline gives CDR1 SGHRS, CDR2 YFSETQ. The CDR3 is CASSHGIPGQPQHF. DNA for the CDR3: TGCGCCAGCAGCCACGGTATCCCGGGTCAGCCCCAGCATTTT.

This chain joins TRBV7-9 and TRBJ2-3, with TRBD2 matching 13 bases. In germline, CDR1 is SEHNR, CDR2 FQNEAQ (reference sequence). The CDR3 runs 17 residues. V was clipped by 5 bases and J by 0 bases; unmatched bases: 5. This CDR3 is CASSPWGLAGSTDTQYF. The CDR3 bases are TGTGCCAGCAGCCCGTGGGGACTAGCGGGAAGCACAGATACGCAGTATTTT.

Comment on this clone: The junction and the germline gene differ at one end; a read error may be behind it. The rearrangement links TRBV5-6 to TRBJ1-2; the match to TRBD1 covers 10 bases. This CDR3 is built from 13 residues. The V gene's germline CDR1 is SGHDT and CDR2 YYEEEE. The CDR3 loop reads CASSLDRGGGYTF. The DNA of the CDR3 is TGTGCCAGCAGTTTGGACAGGGGGGGAGGCTACACCTTC.

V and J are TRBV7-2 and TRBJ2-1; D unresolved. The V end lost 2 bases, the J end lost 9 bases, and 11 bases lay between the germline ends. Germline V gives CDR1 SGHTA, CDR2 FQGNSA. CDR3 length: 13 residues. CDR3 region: CASSLTPSREQFF. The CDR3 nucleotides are TGTGCCAGCAGCTTAACCCCTAGTCGTGAGCAGTTCTTC.

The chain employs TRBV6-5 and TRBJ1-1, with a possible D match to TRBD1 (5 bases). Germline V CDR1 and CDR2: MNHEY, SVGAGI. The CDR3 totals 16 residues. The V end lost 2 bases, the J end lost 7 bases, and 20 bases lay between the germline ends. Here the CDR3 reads CASSYRLVGRVDEAFF. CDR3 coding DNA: TGTGCCAGCAGTTACAGACTCGTAGGCAGGGTGGATGAAGCTTTCTTT.

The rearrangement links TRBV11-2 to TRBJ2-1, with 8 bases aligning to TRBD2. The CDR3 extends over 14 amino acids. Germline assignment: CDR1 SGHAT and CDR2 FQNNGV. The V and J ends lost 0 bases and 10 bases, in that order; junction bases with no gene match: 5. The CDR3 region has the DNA TGTGCCAGCAGCTTAGATAGCGGGACCCACGAGCAGTTCTTC. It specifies CASSLDSGTHEQFF.

The CDR3 DNA reads as TGTGCCAGCAGCCTCCCTCACAAAGAGACCCAGTACTTC. Protein sequence: CASSLPHKETQYF. This chain connects TRBV28 to TRBJ2-5; D not resolved. The length of the CDR3 is 13 residues. Looked up from germline, CDR1 is MDHEN and CDR2 is SYDVKM. Trimming left V 6 bases short and J 3 bases short, with 11 bases between.

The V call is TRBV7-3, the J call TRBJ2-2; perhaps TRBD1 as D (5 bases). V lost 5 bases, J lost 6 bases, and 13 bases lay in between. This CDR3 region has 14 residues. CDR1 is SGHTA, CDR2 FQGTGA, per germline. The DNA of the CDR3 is TGTGCCAGCAGCGTCATGGGGCCCGCCGGGGAGCTGTTTTTT. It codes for CASSVMGPAGELFF.

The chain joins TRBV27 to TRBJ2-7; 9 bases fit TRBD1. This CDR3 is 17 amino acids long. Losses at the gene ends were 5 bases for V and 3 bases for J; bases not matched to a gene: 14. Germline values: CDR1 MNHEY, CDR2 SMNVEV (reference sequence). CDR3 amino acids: CASSHHPDRGPHYEQYF. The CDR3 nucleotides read TGTGCCAGCAGTCACCACCCGGACAGGGGCCCTCACTACGAGCAGTACTTC.

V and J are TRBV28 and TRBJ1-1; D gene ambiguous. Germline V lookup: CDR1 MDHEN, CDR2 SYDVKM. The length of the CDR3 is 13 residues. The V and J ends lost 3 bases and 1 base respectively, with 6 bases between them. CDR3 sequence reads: CASSFSRNTEAFF. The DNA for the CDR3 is TGTGCCAGCAGTTTCTCCCGGAACACTGAAGCTTTCTTT.

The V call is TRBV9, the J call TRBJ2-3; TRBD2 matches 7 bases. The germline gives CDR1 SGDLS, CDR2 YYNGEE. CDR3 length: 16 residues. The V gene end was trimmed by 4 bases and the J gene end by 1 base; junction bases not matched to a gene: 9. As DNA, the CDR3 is TGTGCCAGCAGCCCACAAGCGGGGTCTCGCACAGATACGCAGTATTTT. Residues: CASSPQAGSRTDTQYF.

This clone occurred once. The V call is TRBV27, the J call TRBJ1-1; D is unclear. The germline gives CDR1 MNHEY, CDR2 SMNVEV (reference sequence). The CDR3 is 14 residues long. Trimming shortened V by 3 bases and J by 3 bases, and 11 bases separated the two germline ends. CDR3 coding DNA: TGTGCCAGCAGTTTTGGCCGGGAGGACACTGAAGCTTTCTTT. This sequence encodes CASSFGREDTEAFF.

The CDR3 DNA reads TGTGCCAGCAGTACCATTAGAAGAACAGGGCATCAGCCCCAGCATTTT. Amino acids: CASSTIRRTGHQPQHF. The chain uses TRBV28 and TRBJ1-5; the D gene is possibly TRBD1 (6 bases). This CDR3 comprises 16 residues. Germline V gene lookup returns CDR1 MDHEN and CDR2 SYDVKM. Trimming left V 5 bases short and J 5 bases short, with 19 bases between.

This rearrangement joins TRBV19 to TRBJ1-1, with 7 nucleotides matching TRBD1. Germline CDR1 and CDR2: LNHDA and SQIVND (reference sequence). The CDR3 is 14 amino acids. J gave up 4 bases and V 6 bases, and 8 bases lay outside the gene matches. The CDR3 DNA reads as TGTGCCAGTAGGGTACAGGGGCCCCTCACTGAAGCTTTCTTT. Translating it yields CASRVQGPLTEAFF. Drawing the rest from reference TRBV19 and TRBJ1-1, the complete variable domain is DGGITQSPKYLFRKEGQNVTLSCEQNLNHDAMYWYRQDPGQGLRLIYYSQIVNDFQKGDIAEGYSVSREKKESFPLTVTSAQKNPTAFYLCASRVQGPLTEAFFGQGTRLTVV.

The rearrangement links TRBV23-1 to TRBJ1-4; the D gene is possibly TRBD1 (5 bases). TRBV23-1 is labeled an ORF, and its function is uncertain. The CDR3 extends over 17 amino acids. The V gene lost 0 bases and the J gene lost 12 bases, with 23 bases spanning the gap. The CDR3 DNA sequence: TGCGCCAGCAGTCAATCCGCCGTTAACGTCGGGGGAGGGCAACTGTTTTTT. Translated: CASSQSAVNVGGGQLFF.

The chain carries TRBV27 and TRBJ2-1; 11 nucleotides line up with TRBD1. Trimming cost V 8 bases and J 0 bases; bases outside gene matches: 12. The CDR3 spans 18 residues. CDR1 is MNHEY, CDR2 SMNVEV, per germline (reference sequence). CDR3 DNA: TGTGCCAGCTCCCCCCTTCGGGACAGGGGGATCTCCTACAATGAGCAGTTCTTC. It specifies CASSPLRDRGISYNEQFF.